The present TCR beta chain was sequenced within a study of CD8+ T cells in alopecia areata. At the level of the study: In an open-label trial, patients got 5 to 10 mg tofacitinib twice daily. Study findings and constraints: Sharing of TCRs across patients appeared less clear than in mice, possibly for HLA-related reasons. Scalp sequencing also captures normal skin's resident alphabeta T cells.

This CDR3 is built from 16 residues. Germline assignment: CDR1 SGDLS and CDR2 YYNGEE. Trimming left V 3 bases short and J 1 base short, with 13 bases between. RNA, once extracted, was reverse transcribed into cDNA for use as the sequencing template. Here immunoSEQ multiplex PCR was the method, and the copy in TCRdb shows in-frame clones only, minus some. The sample has under 250,000 clones; 57% are singletons. In the case of this clone: Its antigen is unknown.

This receptor was identified in a human donor with alopecia areata. Material: CD4+ T cells sorted from blood, obtained at week 0. The chain is built from TRBV9 and TRBJ2-2; TRBD1 might be the D (5 bases). The CDR3 here is CASSGSRRGNTGELFF. CDR3 sequence (DNA): TGTGCCAGCAGCGGCTCCAGAAGGGGGAACACCGGGGAGCTGTTTTTT.